Described below is a single T cell receptor beta chain sequence and its context. The J segment lost 7 bases and the V segment lost 1 base, leaving 7 bases of the junction unmatched. From germline, CDR1 is SNHLY and CDR2 FYNNEI. The CDR3 contains 16 residues. Some clones are missing from TCRdb's copy, which holds only in-frame ones; the method was immunoSEQ multiplex PCR. The repertoire consists of 32,000 or so clones, with roughly 87% occurring once and the leading ten covering 5.1%. The data were obtained in a study of T cell changes during pregnancy in multiple sclerosis. J is TRBJ1-4 and V is TRBV2; 9 nucleotides line up with TRBD1. This receptor was taken from a female donor with multiple sclerosis, enrolled in a pregnancy study. Specimen: CD8+ T cells from peripheral blood mononuclear cells, collected in the first trimester of pregnancy. DNA of the CDR3: TGTGCCAGCAGTGAAGTTTTGGGACAGGGCCCTGAAAAACTGTTTTTT. Amino acids: CASSEVLGQGPEKLFF.